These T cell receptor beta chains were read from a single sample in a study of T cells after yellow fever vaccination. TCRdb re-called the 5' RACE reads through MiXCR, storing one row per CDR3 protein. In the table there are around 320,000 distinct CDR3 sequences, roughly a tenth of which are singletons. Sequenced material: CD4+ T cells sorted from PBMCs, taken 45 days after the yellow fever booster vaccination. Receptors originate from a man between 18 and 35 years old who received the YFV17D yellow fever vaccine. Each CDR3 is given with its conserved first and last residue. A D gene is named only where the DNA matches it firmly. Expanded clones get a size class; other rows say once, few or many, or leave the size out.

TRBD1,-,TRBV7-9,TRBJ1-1,CASSRQGLAFF,TGTGCCAGCAGCCGACAGGGGTTAGCTTTCTTT
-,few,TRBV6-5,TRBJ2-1,CASSFRRSSYNEQFF,TGTGCCAGCAGTTTCCGACGGAGCTCCTACAATGAGCAGTTCTTC
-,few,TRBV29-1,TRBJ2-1,CSVEGPGYNEQFF,TGCAGCGTTGAAGGGCCAGGCTACAATGAGCAGTTCTTC
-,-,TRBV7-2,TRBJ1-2,CASSLDLYGYTF,TGTGCCAGCAGCTTGGACCTGTATGGCTACACCTTC
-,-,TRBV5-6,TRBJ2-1,CASSFGGLDEQFF,TGTGCCAGCAGCTTCGGGGGGCTGGATGAGCAGTTCTTC
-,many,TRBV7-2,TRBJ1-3,CASSLAGGNTIYF,TGTGCCAGCAGCTTAGCAGGAGGCAACACCATATATTTT
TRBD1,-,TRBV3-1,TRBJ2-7,CASSHNPGQGAREQYF,TGTGCCAGCAGCCATAACCCGGGACAGGGGGCGCGCGAGCAGTACTTC
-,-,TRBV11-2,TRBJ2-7,CASSSLSPRTEQYF,TGTGCCAGCAGCTCACTGAGTCCCCGTACCGAGCAGTACTTC
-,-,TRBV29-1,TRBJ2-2,CSATGWGGELFF,TGCAGCGCTACAGGGTGGGGCGGGGAGCTGTTTTTT
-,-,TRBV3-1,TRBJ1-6,CASSETGEGPLHF,TGTGCCAGCAGCGAAACGGGGGAGGGGCCCCTCCACTTT
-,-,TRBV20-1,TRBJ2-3,CSGWGPTDTQYF,TGCAGTGGCTGGGGACCCACAGATACGCAGTATTTT
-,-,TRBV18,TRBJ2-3,CASSPMGGRADTQYF,TGTGCCAGCTCACCCATGGGGGGCCGCGCAGATACGCAGTATTTT
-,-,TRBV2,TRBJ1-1,CASRYTEAFF,TGTGCCAGCAGGTACACTGAAGCTTTCTTT
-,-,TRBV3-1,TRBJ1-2,CASSQGYGGYTF,TGTGCCAGCAGCCAGGGGTACGGTGGCTACACCTTC
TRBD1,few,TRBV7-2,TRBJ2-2,CASSPSPQGAYTGELFF,TGTGCCAGCAGCCCTAGCCCCCAGGGGGCATACACCGGGGAGCTGTTTTTT
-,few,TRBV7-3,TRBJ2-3,CASSFRDGIDTQYF,TGTGCCAGCAGCTTCCGGGACGGAATTGATACGCAGTATTTT
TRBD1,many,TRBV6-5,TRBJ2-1,CASSYRPTGTGGGGQFF,TGTGCCAGCAGTTACCGCCCAACCGGGACAGGGGGCGGTGGGCAGTTCTTC
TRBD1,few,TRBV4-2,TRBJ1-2,CASSRDRGLGYTF,TGTGCCAGCAGCCGGGACAGGGGGCTTGGCTACACCTTC
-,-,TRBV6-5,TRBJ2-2,CASSYSKDGANTGELFF,TGTGCCAGCAGTTACTCGAAGGACGGAGCGAACACCGGGGAGCTGTTTTTT
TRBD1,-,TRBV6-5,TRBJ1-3,CASSYTTGQNIHRYF,TGTGCCAGCAGTTACACAACGGGACAGAACATTCACCGATATTTT
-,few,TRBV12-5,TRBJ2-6,CASGASGGANVLTF,TGTGCTAGTGGTGCATCGGGTGGGGCCAACGTCCTGACTTTC
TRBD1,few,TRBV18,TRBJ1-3,CASSPPSGQTGNTIYF,TGTGCCAGCTCACCACCGTCGGGACAGACTGGAAACACCATATATTTT
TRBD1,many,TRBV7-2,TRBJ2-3,CASGTGGTDTQYF,TGTGCCAGCGGGACAGGAGGCACAGATACGCAGTATTTT
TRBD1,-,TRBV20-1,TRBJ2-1,CSARSRDRGKSYEQFF,TGCAGTGCTAGGTCCCGCGACAGGGGGAAATCCTATGAGCAGTTCTTC